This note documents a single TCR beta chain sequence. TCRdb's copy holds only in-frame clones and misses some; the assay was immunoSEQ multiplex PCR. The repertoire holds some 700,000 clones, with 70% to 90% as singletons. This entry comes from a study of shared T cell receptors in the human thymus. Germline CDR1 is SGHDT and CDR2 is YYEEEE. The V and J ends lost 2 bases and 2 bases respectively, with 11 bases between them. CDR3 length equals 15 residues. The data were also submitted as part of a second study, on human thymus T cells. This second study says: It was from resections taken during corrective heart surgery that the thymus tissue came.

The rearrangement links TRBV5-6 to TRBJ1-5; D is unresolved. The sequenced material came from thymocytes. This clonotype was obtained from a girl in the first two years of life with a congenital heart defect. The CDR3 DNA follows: TGTGCCAGCAGCTTTTTGGGTGAGGGCAATCAGCCCCAGCATTTT. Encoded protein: CASSFLGEGNQPQHF.